This paragraph reports one T cell receptor beta chain. This sample is drawn from a study of T cell responses to AZD1222 COVID-19 vaccine. The data were produced by immunoSEQ multiplex PCR, yet TCRdb's version contains in-frame clones alone and is incomplete. The sample holds over 100,000 clones, roughly 80% seen once. The V end was cut by 5 bases, the J end by 7 bases, with 17 bases between. This CDR3 contains 14 residues. Germline loops: CDR1 SGHTA, CDR2 FQGNSA. This sequence was found in an adult in good health. The sample was peripheral blood, taken on day 0 of AZD1222 vaccination. The rearrangement links TRBV7-2 to TRBJ1-1, with D possibly matching TRBD1 (5 bases). This chain's CDR3 is CASSPRPGSGEAFF. CDR3 bases: TGTGCCAGCAGCCCAAGACCAGGGAGCGGTGAAGCTTTCTTT. The whole variable domain, filled in from reference TRBV7-2 and TRBJ1-1, reads GAGVSQSPSNKVTEKGKDVELRCDPISGHTALYWYRQSLGQGLEFLIYFQGNSAPDKSGLPSDRFSAERTGGSVSTLTIQRTQQEDSAVYLCASSPRPGSGEAFFGQGTRLTVV.